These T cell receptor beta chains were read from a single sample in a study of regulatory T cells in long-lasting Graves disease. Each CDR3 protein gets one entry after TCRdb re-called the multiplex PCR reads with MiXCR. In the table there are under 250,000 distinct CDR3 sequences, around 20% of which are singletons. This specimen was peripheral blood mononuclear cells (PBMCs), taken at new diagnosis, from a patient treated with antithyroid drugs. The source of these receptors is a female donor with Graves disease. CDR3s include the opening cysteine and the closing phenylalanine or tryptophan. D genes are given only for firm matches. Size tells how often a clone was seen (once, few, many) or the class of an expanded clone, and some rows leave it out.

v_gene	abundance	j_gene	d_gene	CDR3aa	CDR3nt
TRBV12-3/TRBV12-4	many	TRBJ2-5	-	CASSLEGDTTIGQETQYF	TGTGCCAGCAGTTTAGAGGGAGACACTACGATCGGTCAGGAGACCCAGTACTTC
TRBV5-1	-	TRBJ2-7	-	CASSLWASETYEQYF	TGCGCCAGCAGCTTGTGGGCTAGCGAAACCTACGAGCAGTACTTC
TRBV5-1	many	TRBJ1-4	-	CASSNPGEGEKLFF	TGCGCCAGCAGCAACCCAGGGGAGGGTGAAAAACTGTTTTTT
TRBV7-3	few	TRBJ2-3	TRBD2	CASSLFGGAADTQYF	TGTGCCAGCAGCTTATTCGGGGGGGCCGCAGATACGCAGTATTTT
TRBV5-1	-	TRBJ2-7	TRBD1	CASSNSRTGVDEQYF	TGCGCCAGCAGTAATTCAAGGACAGGGGTCGACGAGCAGTACTTC
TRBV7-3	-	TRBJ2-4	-	CASSLGGGIAKNIQYF	TGTGCCAGCAGCTTGGGCGGGGGCATCGCCAAAAACATTCAGTACTTC
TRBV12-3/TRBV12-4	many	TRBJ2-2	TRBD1	CASRGTVHTGELFF	TGTGCCAGCAGGGGGACAGTCCACACCGGGGAGCTGTTTTTT
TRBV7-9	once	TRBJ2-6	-	CASSTNPRASGANVLTF	TGTGCCAGCAGCACAAATCCCCGGGCCTCTGGGGCCAACGTCCTGACTTTC
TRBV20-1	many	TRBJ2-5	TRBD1	CSATNPGQGAETQYF	TGCAGTGCCACAAATCCGGGACAGGGGGCTGAGACCCAGTACTTC
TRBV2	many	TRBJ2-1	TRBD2	CASRARLAGGINEQFF	TGTGCCAGCAGGGCGCGACTAGCGGGGGGTATCAATGAGCAGTTCTTC
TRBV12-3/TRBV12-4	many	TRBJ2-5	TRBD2	CASSRLAGGGETQYF	TGTGCCAGCAGTAGACTAGCGGGAGGCGGGGAGACCCAGTACTTC
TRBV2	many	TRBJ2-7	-	CASSRGDDEQYF	TGTGCCAGCAGCCGTGGGGACGACGAGCAGTACTTC
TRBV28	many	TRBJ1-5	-	CASSLDANQPQHF	TGTGCCAGCAGTTTAGACGCAAATCAGCCCCAGCATTTT
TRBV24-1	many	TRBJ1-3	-	CATSDLFGGASGNTIYF	TGTGCCACCAGTGATTTGTTCGGGGGCGCCTCTGGAAACACCATATATTTT
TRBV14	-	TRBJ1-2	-	CASSQYNPGHGYYGYTF	TGTGCCAGCAGCCAATACAACCCGGGACACGGATACTATGGCTACACCTTC
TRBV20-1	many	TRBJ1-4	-	CSAGDYFEKLFF	TGCAGTGCCGGGGACTATTTTGAAAAACTGTTTTTT
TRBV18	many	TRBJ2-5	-	CASSPGRRETQYF	TGTGCCAGCTCACCAGGGAGGCGAGAGACCCAGTACTTC
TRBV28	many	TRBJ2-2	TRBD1	CASTPGDRGDTGELFF	TGTGCCAGCACCCCCGGGGACAGGGGGGACACCGGGGAGCTGTTTTTT
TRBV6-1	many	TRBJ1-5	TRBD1	CASSRTGGVGQPQHF	TGTGCCAGCAGCCGGACAGGGGGCGTGGGTCAGCCCCAGCATTTT
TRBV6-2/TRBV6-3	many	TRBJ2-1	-	CASSYIVDEQFF	TGTGCCAGCAGTTACATCGTGGATGAGCAGTTCTTC
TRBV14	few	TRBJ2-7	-	CASSRFLNYEQYF	TGTGCCAGCAGCCGATTTTTAAACTACGAGCAGTACTTC
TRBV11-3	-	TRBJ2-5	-	CASSPDRTSQETQYF	TGTGCCAGCAGCCCCGACAGGACTTCCCAAGAGACCCAGTACTTC
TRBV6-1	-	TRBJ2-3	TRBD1	CASKQGTPTDTQYF	TGTGCCAGCAAACAGGGGACCCCCACAGATACGCAGTATTTT
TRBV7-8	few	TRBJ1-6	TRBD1	CASSLGQGYGSPLHF	TGTGCCAGCAGCCTTGGACAGGGTTACGGTTCACCCCTCCACTTT
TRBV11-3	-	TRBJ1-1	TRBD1	CASSSTGQGTEAFF	TGTGCCAGCAGCTCCACCGGACAGGGGACTGAAGCTTTCTTT
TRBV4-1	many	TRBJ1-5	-	CASSQEGVRGSNQPQHF	TGCGCCAGCAGCCAAGAAGGGGTAAGGGGGAGCAATCAGCCCCAGCATTTT
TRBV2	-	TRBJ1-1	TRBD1	CASSAGTGTNTEAFF	TGTGCCAGCAGCGCCGGGACAGGGACTAACACTGAAGCTTTCTTT
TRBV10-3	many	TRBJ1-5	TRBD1	CAIRGDSSQPQHF	TGTGCCATCAGAGGGGACAGTAGTCAGCCCCAGCATTTT
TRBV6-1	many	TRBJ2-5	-	CASISGYRQETQYF	TGTGCCAGCATATCCGGATATCGCCAAGAGACCCAGTACTTC
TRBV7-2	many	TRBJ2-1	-	CASSTGYNEQFF	TGTGCCAGCAGCACAGGGTACAATGAGCAGTTCTTC
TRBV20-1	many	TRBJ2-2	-	CSALYRVGELFF	TGCAGTGCTCTGTACAGGGTCGGGGAGCTGTTTTTT
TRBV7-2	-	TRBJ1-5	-	CASTQLGGGDQPQHF	TGTGCCAGCACCCAATTAGGGGGGGGGGATCAGCCCCAGCATTTT
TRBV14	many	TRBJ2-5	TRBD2	CASSAGGSGSVTQYF	TGTGCCAGCAGCGCTGGAGGTAGCGGGAGTGTGACCCAGTACTTC
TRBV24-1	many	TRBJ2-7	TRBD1	CATSDLRQGYEQYF	TGTGCCACCAGTGATCTCCGACAGGGCTACGAGCAGTACTTC
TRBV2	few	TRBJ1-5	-	CASIVGAYNQPQHF	TGTGCCAGCATAGTGGGGGCCTACAATCAGCCCCAGCATTTT
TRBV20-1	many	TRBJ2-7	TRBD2	CSASLAGTHEQYF	TGCAGTGCTAGTCTAGCGGGAACCCACGAGCAGTACTTC
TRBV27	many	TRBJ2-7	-	CASSLVGNYEQYF	TGTGCCAGCAGTTTAGTTGGGAACTACGAGCAGTACTTC
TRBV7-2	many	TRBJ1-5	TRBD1	CASSLTGGNQPQHF	TGTGCCAGCAGTCTCACAGGGGGCAATCAGCCCCAGCATTTT
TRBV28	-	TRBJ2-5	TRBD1	CASSHRQGALQESQYF	TGTGCCAGCAGTCACCGACAGGGGGCACTACAAGAGTCCCAGTACTTC
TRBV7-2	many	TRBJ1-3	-	CASSDGSGNTIYF	TGTGCCAGCAGCGACGGCTCTGGAAACACCATATATTTT
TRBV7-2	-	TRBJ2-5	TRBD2	CASSLVATGGPNF	TGTGCCAGCAGCTTAGTTGCCACGGGGGGGCCGAACTTC
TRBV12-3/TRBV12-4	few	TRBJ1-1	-	CATTPLDGTEAFF	TGTGCCACCACACCACTCGACGGTACTGAAGCTTTCTTT
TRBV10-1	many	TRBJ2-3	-	CASNEGTDTQYF	TGCGCCAGCAATGAGGGAACAGATACGCAGTATTTT
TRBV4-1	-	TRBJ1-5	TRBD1	CASSHGQGPPGAQHF	TGCGCCAGCAGCCATGGACAGGGGCCACCCGGGGCCCAGCATTTT
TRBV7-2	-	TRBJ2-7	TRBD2	CASSSAGGSYEQYF	TGTGCCAGCAGCTCCGCGGGGGGGTCCTACGAGCAGTACTTC
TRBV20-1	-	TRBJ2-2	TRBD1	CRRSDRRTGELFF	TGCAGGCGTTCGGACAGGCGCACCGGGGAGCTGTTTTTT
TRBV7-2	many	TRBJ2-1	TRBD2	CASGLAGVNEQFF	TGTGCCAGCGGACTAGCGGGAGTGAATGAGCAGTTCTTC
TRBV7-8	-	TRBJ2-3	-	CASRLRLLTDTQYF	TGTGCCAGCAGATTAAGGTTACTCACAGATACGCAGTATTTT
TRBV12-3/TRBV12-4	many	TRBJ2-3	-	CASSLVAGTDTQYF	TGTGCCAGCAGTTTAGTGGCGGGCACAGATACGCAGTATTTT
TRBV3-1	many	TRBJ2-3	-	CASSHISDTQYF	TGTGCCAGCAGCCATATCAGTGATACGCAGTATTTT
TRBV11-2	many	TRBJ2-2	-	CASSLRGRNTGELFF	TGTGCCAGCAGCTTACGGGGACGTAACACCGGGGAGCTGTTTTTT
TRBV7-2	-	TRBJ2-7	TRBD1	CASSSDRGSDEQYF	TGTGCCAGCAGCTCGGACAGGGGATCCGACGAGCAGTACTTC
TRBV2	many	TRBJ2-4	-	CASSDSAALNIQYF	TGTGCCAGCAGTGACTCGGCAGCTTTAAACATTCAGTACTTC
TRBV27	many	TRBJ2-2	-	CASSASGRTNTGELFF	TGTGCCAGCAGTGCCTCGGGGAGGACAAACACCGGGGAGCTGTTTTTT
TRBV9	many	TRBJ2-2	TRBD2	CASSPRGGTGELFF	TGTGCCAGCAGCCCCCGGGGGGGCACCGGGGAGCTGTTTTTT
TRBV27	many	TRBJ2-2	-	CASSRQGMNTGELFF	TGTGCCAGCAGCCGCCAGGGGATGAACACCGGGGAGCTGTTTTTT
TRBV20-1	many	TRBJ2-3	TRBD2	CSARPTRRLAGGPDTQYF	TGCAGTGCTAGACCTACGCGTCGGCTAGCGGGAGGGCCAGATACGCAGTATTTT
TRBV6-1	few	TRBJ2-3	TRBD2	CASSESSGGADTQYF	TGTGCCAGCAGTGAATCTAGCGGGGGAGCAGATACGCAGTATTTT
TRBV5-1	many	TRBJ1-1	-	CASSLPLGEVQTEAFF	TGTGCCAGCAGCCTGCCTCTCGGGGAAGTTCAGACTGAAGCTTTCTTT